This record looks at one TCR beta chain sequence and its context. The data originate from a study of PD-L1 blockade in urothelial cancer. The overall study: Typically, measured as a median, blood samples had 110,000 to 150,000 T cells.

CDR1 SGHRS and CDR2 YFSETQ come from the germline V gene. With 3 bases removed from V and 9 bases from J, the gap between germline ends came to 13 bases. The CDR3 consists of 13 residues. Time point denoted: pretreatment peripheral blood. The method was immunoSEQ multiplex PCR; TCRdb's version includes in-frame clones alone and lacks a portion of them. In the table there are 85,000 to 90,000 clones, around 85% of which are singletons. The sample was PBMCs, taken around atezolizumab (anti-PD-L1) treatment. The chain recombines TRBV5-1 with TRBJ2-1; maybe TRBD2 (5 bases). This receptor was identified in a man in his 60s with urothelial cancer. The CDR3 region is CASSYRNGGEQFF. Written as DNA, the CDR3 is TGCGCCAGCAGCTATAGAAACGGAGGTGAGCAGTTCTTC.